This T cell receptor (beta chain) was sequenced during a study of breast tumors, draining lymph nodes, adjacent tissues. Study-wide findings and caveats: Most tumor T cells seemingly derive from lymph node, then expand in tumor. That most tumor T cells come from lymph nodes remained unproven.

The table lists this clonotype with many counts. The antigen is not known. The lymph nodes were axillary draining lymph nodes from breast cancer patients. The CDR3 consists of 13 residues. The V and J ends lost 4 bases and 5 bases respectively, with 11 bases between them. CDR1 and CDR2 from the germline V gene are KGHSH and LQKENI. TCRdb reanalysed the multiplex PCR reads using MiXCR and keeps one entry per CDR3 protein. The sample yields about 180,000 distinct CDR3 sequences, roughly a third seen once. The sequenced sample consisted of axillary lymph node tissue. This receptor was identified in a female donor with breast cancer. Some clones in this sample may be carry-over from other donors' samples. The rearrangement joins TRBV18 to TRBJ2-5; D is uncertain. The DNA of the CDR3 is TGTGCCAGCTCACACCCTCTGGGGGAGACCCAGTACTTC. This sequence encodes CASSHPLGETQYF.